In this sample, the clone carrying this TCR beta chain turned up a few times. The entry originates in a study of blood T cell repertoires in COVID-19. Study background: Sources were T cells, B-cell-depleted T cells, or PBMCs; the material itself was cDNA or gDNA.

The CDR3 runs 14 residues. Trimming left V 0 bases short and J 4 bases short, with 9 bases between. Germline V gene lookup returns CDR1 LGHNA and CDR2 YNFKEQ. Assay: immunoSEQ multiplex PCR; the TCRdb copy retains only in-frame clones and omits some. Here the sample spans approximately 310,000 clones, 87% being singletons. The TCR originated in a man between 45 and 60 years old with active or convalescent COVID-19. The sample was peripheral blood. V usage is TRBV4-2 and J usage is TRBJ1-2; D not resolved. This CDR3 reads CASSQDRQIYGYTF. In DNA, the CDR3 is TGTGCCAGCAGCCAAGACCGCCAGATCTATGGCTACACCTTC.